A single count supports the clone carrying this TCR beta chain. The record originates from a study of blood T cells in healthy people across ages. The V and J ends lost 0 bases and 3 bases, in that order; junction bases with no gene match: 4. Per germline, CDR1 SGHDT and CDR2 YYEEEE. This CDR3 region has 16 residues. In each sample, at least 7 million PBMCs were isolated. A second PCR of about 7 to 12 cycles used a sample-barcoded 5' primer and a J-beta primer mix. TCRdb analysed the 5' RACE reads with MiXCR anew, one entry per CDR3 protein. Altogether fewer than 800,000 distinct CDR3 sequences are present, about 32% being singletons, with the ten largest covering 15%.

The chain joins TRBV5-6 to TRBJ2-1; 9 bases are shared with TRBD1. Sequenced input: blood. The clonotype was recovered from an elderly woman in good health. The CDR3 DNA sequence: TGTGCCAGCAGCTTGGCTGGGGGACAGGGCTACAATGAGCAGTTCTTC. Translation: CASSLAGGQGYNEQFF.